Shown below are 16 T cell receptor beta chains from a single sample sequenced in a study of regulatory T cells in long-lasting Graves disease. Construction of the TCR beta libraries employed iRepertoire HTBI primers in conjunction with Arm-PCR of CDR3 regions. TCRdb processed the multiplex PCR reads anew with MiXCR; each CDR3 protein has one entry. The sample lists 400,000 to 450,000 distinct CDR3 sequences; around 15% were seen once. Indicated time point: newly diagnosed GD, antithyroid drugs for less than 3 months. Researchers made the TCR library from RNA that was extracted from PBMCs. The same specimen was also included in a second study, on T cells in Graves' hyperthyroidism and ophthalmopathy.

The sample here was peripheral blood mononuclear cells (PBMCs), taken at new diagnosis, from a patient treated with antithyroid drugs. Every receptor here comes from a woman aged 25 to 39 with Graves disease.

The sample holds a few counts of this clonotype. The chain links TRBV19 to TRBJ2-6; D assignment may be TRBD1 or TRBD2 (5 bases each). The CDR3 covers 17 residues. V lost 3 bases, J lost 0 bases, and 12 bases lay in between. Germline CDR1 is LNHDA and CDR2 is SQIVND (reference sequence). This CDR3 is CASSIGRGNSGANVLTF. For the CDR3, the DNA is TGTGCCAGTAGTATCGGACGGGGCAACTCTGGGGCCAACGTCCTGACTTTC. Together with reference TRBV19 and TRBJ2-6, the CDR3 gives the full variable domain: DGGITQSPKYLFRKEGQNVTLSCEQNLNHDAMYWYRQDPGQGLRLIYYSQIVNDFQKGDIAEGYSVSREKKESFPLTVTSAQKNPTAFYLCASSIGRGNSGANVLTFGAGSRLTVL.

This clonotype was seen many times. This sequence joins TRBV28 and TRBJ2-7; TRBD2 aligns across 14 bases. The CDR3 totals 17 residues. Germline trimming cut 5 bases from V and 3 bases from J; bases unmatched to any gene: 9. Germline values: CDR1 MDHEN, CDR2 SYDVKM. In DNA, the CDR3 is TGTGCCAGCAGTGTGACTAGCGGGAGGGCCCGCAACTACGAGCAGTACTTC. It encodes CASSVTSGRARNYEQYF.

In DNA form, the CDR3 reads TGCGCCAGCAGCTGGACTAGCGGGAGTGGGAATGAGCAGTTCTTC. It is translated as CASSWTSGSGNEQFF. This chain links TRBV5-1 with TRBJ2-1, with 13 bases matching TRBD2. Trimming at V came to 3 bases and at J to 7 bases, leaving 4 bases not matched to a gene. CDR3 length: 15 amino acids. The germline V gene has CDR1 SGHRS and CDR2 YFSETQ.

This clonotype was picked up many times. The chain links TRBV4-2 to TRBJ2-1, with 7 bases that match TRBD1. The germline V gene encodes CDR1 LGHNA and CDR2 YNFKEQ. CDR3 size: 16 residues. With V trimmed by 3 bases and J by 7 bases, 12 bases remained unmatched. The CDR3 region is CASSHEGWTGGNEQFF. CDR3 coding DNA: TGTGCCAGCAGCCACGAGGGTTGGACAGGTGGGAATGAGCAGTTCTTC.

The chain links TRBV2 to TRBJ2-5; TRBD1 aligns across 7 bases. The V and J ends lost 3 bases and 3 bases, in that order; junction bases with no gene match: 4. CDR1 is SNHLY and CDR2 is FYNNEI in the germline V gene. This CDR3 region has 14 residues. CDR3 amino acids: CASSEGRGKETQYF. CDR3 nucleotides: TGTGCCAGCAGTGAGGGCAGGGGGAAAGAGACCCAGTACTTC.

There are many counts of this clonotype. CDR3 DNA: TGTGCCAGCAGCTTAGCACAGGGGGTTGGCGAGCAGTACTTC. Translated: CASSLAQGVGEQYF. V and J are TRBV7-6 and TRBJ2-7; 8 positions agree with TRBD1. The germline V gene encodes CDR1 SGHVS and CDR2 FNYEAQ. The junction had 4 bases not matched to a gene; V was cut back by 0 bases and J by 6 bases. This CDR3 is 14 amino acids long.

This clonotype occurred many times. The rearrangement uses TRBV18 and TRBJ2-5, with TRBD1 identical over 12 bases. The CDR3 totals 15 residues. The V and J ends lost 5 bases and 1 base, in that order; junction bases with no gene match: 2. Germline values: CDR1 KGHSH, CDR2 LQKENI. CDR3: CASSWDRGRQETQYF. CDR3 sequence (DNA): TGTGCCAGCTCATGGGACAGGGGGCGCCAAGAGACCCAGTACTTC.

The chain couples TRBV29-1 to TRBJ2-3, with D possibly being TRBD1 or TRBD2 (5 bases each). This CDR3 comprises 19 residues. Trimming removed 1 base at V and 2 bases at J, with 25 bases between. From germline, CDR1 is SQVTM and CDR2 ANQGSEA. The CDR3 bases are TGCAGCGTTGAAGCTCAGTTGGACGGGGCTCCCGAAGTCACAGATACGCAGTATTTT. It is translated as CSVEAQLDGAPEVTDTQYF.

This clonotype was recorded at least ten times. The chain recombines TRBV12-3 or TRBV12-4 with TRBJ1-1, with D hard to call. There are 14 residues in the CDR3. Trimming removed 6 bases from V and 0 bases from J, with 11 bases in between. The chain's CDR3 is CASSRPDMNTEAFF. CDR3 DNA sequence: TGTGCCAGCAGCCGACCAGACATGAACACTGAAGCTTTCTTT.

This clonotype was seen at least ten times. CDR3 sequence reads: CASSSSSSTDTQYF. The CDR3 nucleotides read TGTGCCAGCAGCTCTTCTTCTAGCACAGATACGCAGTATTTT. V is TRBV7-7 and J is TRBJ2-3; D ambiguous. The V and J ends lost 4 bases and 0 bases respectively, with 8 bases between them. CDR1 SSHAT and CDR2 FNYEAQ come from the germline V gene (reference sequence). This CDR3 is built from 14 residues.

This clonotype was seen at least ten times. The rearrangement uses TRBV3-1 and TRBJ2-7, with 7 bases that match TRBD1. From germline, CDR1 is LGHDT and CDR2 YNNKEL (reference sequence). J lost 2 bases, V lost 3 bases, and 10 bases had no gene match. This CDR3 has 16 amino acids. CDR3 sequence (DNA): TGTGCCAGCAGCCACAACCGGGACAGACAGGCCTACGAGCAGTACTTC. Protein product: CASSHNRDRQAYEQYF.

A word on this clonotype: This is likely an artifact of a read error, given a far larger clone one base away. The chain joins TRBV7-9 to TRBJ2-7; a possible D gene is TRBD2 (6 bases). The germline gives CDR1 SEHNR, CDR2 FQNEAQ (reference sequence). V dropped 3 bases and J dropped 3 bases, with 12 bases sitting between them. There are 14 residues in the CDR3. The CDR3 nucleotides read TGTGCCAGCAGCTTTGGGGTGACTAGCTACGAGCAGTACTTC. Its protein is CASSFGVTSYEQYF.

This sequence joins TRBV10-2 and TRBJ2-4; D gene ambiguous. V was trimmed by 8 bases and J by 9 bases, leaving 17 bases between them. CDR3 size: 13 residues. Germline V CDR1 and CDR2: WSHSY, SAAADI. In DNA form, the CDR3 reads TGCGCCAGCGGTCGACACCGGTATTCCATTCAGTACTTC. Amino acids: CASGRHRYSIQYF.

This clonotype was found many times. The chain carries TRBV7-9 and TRBJ2-7; 7 bases line up with TRBD2. This CDR3 has 14 amino acids. Looked up from germline, CDR1 is SEHNR and CDR2 is FQNEAQ (reference sequence). Losses at the gene ends were 1 base for V and 5 bases for J; bases not matched to a gene: 5. As DNA, the CDR3 is TGTGCCAGCAGCTTAGAAGCGGGATTCCACGAGCAGTACTTC. The encoded protein is CASSLEAGFHEQYF.

Note on this clonotype: A junction boundary mismatches the germline segment, possibly from a read error. This sequence joins TRBV30 and TRBJ1-5; D uncertain. The CDR3 runs 13 residues. CDR1 GTSNPN and CDR2 SVGIG come from the germline V gene (reference sequence). The CDR3 protein is CAWRDGYNRPQHF. The CDR3 nucleotides read TGTGCCTGGAGGGATGGTTACAATCGGCCCCAGCATTTT.

In regard to this clonotype: A single base separates this from a much larger clone, so it may be a read error. Likely a read error: the CDR3 ends without its conserved phenylalanine or tryptophan. The V gene is TRBV11-1, the J gene TRBJ2-7, with D tentatively TRBD1 (5 bases). The CDR3 runs to 16 residues. Germline V gene data show CDR1 as SGHAT and CDR2 as FQDESV (reference sequence). The V gene lost 6 bases and the J gene lost 0 bases, with 18 bases spanning the gap. CDR3 coding DNA: TGTGCCAGCAGTCCCTCTGCGGCAGGGTACTCCTACGAGCAGTACCTC. It translates to CASSPSAAGYSYEQYL.